This TCR beta chain was observed in a study of metastatic and nonmetastatic thyroid tumors. Overall study: Malignant and benign thyroid patients had repertoires compared in peripheral blood and tumor or nodule tissue. Whole-study findings and limits: In both blood and tumor samples, TCR beta diversity was reported significantly higher for malignant than benign nodules.

TCRdb re-analyzed the PCR reads using MiXCR. The data hold under 20,000 clones, with about 33% observed a single time. This clone was seen more than once but under ten times. The target antigen is unknown. Germline CDR1 is MNHEY and CDR2 is SVGEGT. Deletions cut 2 bases from V and 8 bases from J, with 9 bases between. This CDR3 spans 12 amino acids. Ahead of thyroid surgery, no patient had received treatment of any kind. The V call is TRBV6-2 or TRBV6-3, the J call TRBJ1-2; D unclear. This receptor was obtained from a female donor with papillary thyroid cancer or a benign thyroid nodule (not recorded which). Some clones in this sample may be carry-over from other donors' samples. The sample taken for sequencing was tumor tissue. The CDR3: CASSYPGGGYTF. The CDR3 DNA is TGTGCCAGCAGTTACCCCGGTGGAGGCTACACCTTC.